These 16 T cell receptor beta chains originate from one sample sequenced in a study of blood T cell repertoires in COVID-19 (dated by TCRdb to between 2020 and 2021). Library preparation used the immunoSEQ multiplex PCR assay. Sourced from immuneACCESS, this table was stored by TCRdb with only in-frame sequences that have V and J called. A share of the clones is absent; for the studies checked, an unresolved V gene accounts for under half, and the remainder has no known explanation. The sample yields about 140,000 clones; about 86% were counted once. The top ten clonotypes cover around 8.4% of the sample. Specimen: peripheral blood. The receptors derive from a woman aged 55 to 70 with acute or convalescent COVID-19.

The CDR3 sequence is CASDRKLGGSNQPQHF. DNA of the CDR3: TGTGCCAGTGACAGAAAGTTAGGAGGGAGCAATCAGCCCCAGCATTTT. The genes are TRBV19 and TRBJ1-5; D is perhaps TRBD1 (5 bases). Trimming pared 8 bases from V and 1 base from J, leaving 18 bases between. The length of the CDR3 is 16 residues. The germline V gene encodes CDR1 LNHDA and CDR2 SQIVND (reference sequence).

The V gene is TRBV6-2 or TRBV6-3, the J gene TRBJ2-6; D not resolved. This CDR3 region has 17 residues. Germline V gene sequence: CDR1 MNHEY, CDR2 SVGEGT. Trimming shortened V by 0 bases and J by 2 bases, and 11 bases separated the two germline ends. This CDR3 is CASSYSLADPGANVLTF. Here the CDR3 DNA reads TGTGCCAGCAGTTACTCGTTGGCGGATCCTGGGGCCAACGTCCTGACTTTC.

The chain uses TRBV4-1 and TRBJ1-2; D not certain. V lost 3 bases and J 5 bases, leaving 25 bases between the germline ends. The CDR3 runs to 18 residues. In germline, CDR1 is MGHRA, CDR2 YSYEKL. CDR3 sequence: CASSHDGSGLGSRYGYTF. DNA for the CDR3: TGCGCCAGCAGCCACGACGGGTCCGGTCTCGGCAGCCGGTATGGCTACACCTTC.

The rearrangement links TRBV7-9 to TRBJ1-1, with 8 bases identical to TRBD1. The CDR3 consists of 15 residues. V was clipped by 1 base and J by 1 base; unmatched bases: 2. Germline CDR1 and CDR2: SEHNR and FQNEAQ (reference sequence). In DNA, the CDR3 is TGTGCCAGCAGCTTAGAGGACAGGGAGAACACTGAAGCTTTCTTT. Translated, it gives CASSLEDRENTEAFF.

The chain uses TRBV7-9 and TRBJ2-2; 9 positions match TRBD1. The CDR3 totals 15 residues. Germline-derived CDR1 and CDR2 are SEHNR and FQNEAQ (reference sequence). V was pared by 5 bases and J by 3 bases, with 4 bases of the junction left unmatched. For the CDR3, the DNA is TGTGCCAGCAGCCCTACAGGGGGCCACACCGGGGAGCTGTTTTTT. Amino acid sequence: CASSPTGGHTGELFF. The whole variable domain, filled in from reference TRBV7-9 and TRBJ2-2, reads DTGVSQNPRHKITKRGQNVTFRCDPISEHNRLYWYRQTLGQGPEFLTYFQNEAQLEKSRLLSDRFSAERPKGSFSTLEIQRTEQGDSAMYLCASSPTGGHTGELFFGEGSRLTVL.

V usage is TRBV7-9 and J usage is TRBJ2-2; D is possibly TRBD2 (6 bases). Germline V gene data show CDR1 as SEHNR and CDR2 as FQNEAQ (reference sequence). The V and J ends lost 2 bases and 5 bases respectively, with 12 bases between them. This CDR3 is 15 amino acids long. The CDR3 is CASSLRREGTGELFF. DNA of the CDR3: TGTGCCAGCAGCTTAAGGCGGGAAGGGACCGGGGAGCTGTTTTTT.

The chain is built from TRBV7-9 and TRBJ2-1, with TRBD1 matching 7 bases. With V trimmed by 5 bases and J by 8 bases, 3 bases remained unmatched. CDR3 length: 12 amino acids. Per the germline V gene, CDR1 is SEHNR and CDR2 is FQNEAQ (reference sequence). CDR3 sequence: CASSRQGDEQFF. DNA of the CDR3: TGTGCCAGCAGCAGACAGGGCGATGAGCAGTTCTTC.

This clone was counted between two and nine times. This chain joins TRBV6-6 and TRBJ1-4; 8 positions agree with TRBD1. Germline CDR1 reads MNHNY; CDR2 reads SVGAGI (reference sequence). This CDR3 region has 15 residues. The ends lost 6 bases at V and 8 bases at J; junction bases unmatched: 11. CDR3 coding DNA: TGTGCCAGCAGCTACAAGGGACAGGAAATCGAAAAACTGTTTTTT. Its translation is CASSYKGQEIEKLFF.

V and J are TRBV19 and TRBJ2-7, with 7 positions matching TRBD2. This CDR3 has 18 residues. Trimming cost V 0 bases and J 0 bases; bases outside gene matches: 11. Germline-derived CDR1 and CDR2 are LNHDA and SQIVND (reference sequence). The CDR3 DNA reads TGTGCCAGTAGTATAGATTTTGGAAAAGGGAGGGCCTCCTACGAGCAGTACTTC. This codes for CASSIDFGKGRASYEQYF.

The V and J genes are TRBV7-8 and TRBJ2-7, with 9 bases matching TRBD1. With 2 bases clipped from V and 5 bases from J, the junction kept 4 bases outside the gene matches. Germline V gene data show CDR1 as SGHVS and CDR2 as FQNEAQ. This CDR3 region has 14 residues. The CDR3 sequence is CASSLTGGWNEQYF. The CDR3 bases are TGTGCCAGCAGCTTAACAGGGGGCTGGAACGAGCAGTACTTC.

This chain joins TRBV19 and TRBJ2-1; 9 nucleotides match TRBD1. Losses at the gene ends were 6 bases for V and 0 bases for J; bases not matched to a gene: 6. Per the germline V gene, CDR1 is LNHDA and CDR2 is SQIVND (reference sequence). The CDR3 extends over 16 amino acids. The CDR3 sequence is CASSLDRGSSYNEQFF. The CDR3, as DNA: TGTGCCAGTAGCCTAGACAGGGGGAGCTCCTACAATGAGCAGTTCTTC.

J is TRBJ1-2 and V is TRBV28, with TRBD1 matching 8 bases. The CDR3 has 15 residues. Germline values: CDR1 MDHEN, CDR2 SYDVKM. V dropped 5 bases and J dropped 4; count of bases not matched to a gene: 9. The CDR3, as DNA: TGTGCCAGCAGTCCGCTGCGACAGGGGAGCTATGGCTACACCTTC. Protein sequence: CASSPLRQGSYGYTF.

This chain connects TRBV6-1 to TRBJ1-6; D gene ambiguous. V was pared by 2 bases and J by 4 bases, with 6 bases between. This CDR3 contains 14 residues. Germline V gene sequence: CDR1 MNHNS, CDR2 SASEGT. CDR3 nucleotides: TGTGCCAGCAGTGAATCGGGGTATAATTCACCCCTCCACTTT. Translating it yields CASSESGYNSPLHF.

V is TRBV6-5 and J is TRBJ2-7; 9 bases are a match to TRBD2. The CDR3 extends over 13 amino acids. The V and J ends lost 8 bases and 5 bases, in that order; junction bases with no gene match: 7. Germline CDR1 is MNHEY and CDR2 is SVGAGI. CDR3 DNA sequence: TGTGCCAGCCGAAAGCGGGGGGCGAACGAGCAGTACTTC. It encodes CASRKRGANEQYF.

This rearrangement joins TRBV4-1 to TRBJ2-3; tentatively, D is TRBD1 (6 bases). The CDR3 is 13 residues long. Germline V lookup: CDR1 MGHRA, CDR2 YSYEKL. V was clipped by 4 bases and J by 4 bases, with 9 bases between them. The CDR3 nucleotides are TGCGCCAGCAGCCCACAGGGACCAGATACGCAGTATTTT. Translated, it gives CASSPQGPDTQYF.

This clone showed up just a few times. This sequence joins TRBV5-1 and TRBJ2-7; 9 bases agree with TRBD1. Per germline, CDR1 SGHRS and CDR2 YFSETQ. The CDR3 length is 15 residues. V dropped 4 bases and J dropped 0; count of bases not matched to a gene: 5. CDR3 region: CASSPDRGGSYEQYF. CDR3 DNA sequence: TGCGCCAGCAGCCCGGACAGGGGTGGCTCCTACGAGCAGTACTTC.